The clone carrying this TCR beta chain has a count of ten or more. RNA transcripts yielded amplified TCR beta CDR3 regions. The first-round RT-PCR employed HTBI primers together with the Qiagen OneStep RT-PCR kit. A multiplex PCR was then performed as the second round. One entry per CDR3 protein results from TCRdb running MiXCR on the multiplex PCR reads. The data show around 340,000 distinct CDR3 sequences, about a sixth seen once. This CDR3 is built from 15 residues. V lost 2 bases to trimming and J lost 6 bases; unmatched junction nucleotides: 9. Germline V gene sequence: CDR1 SNHLY, CDR2 FYNNEI. The sample belongs to a study of Graves' ophthalmopathy and Graves' hyperthyroidism. Whole-study context: Prior to any treatment, peripheral blood was collected at the time of initial diagnosis.

Moderate-to-severe activity, CAS ≥3, NOSPECS ≥4 and a duration under 3 months were seen in donors with ophthalmopathy. Clinical symptoms, serum thyroxine, TRAb, thyroid ultrasound and orbital computed tomography were relied on for diagnosis. A roughly 9.1 ml volume of fresh peripheral blood provided the PBMCs. The material sequenced was peripheral blood. This TCR derives from an adult man with Graves' ophthalmopathy. V usage is TRBV2 and J usage is TRBJ2-7, with 8 nucleotides matching TRBD1. CDR3: CASSELETGASEQYF. The DNA of the CDR3 is TGTGCCAGCAGTGAATTGGAGACAGGGGCCTCCGAGCAGTACTTC.